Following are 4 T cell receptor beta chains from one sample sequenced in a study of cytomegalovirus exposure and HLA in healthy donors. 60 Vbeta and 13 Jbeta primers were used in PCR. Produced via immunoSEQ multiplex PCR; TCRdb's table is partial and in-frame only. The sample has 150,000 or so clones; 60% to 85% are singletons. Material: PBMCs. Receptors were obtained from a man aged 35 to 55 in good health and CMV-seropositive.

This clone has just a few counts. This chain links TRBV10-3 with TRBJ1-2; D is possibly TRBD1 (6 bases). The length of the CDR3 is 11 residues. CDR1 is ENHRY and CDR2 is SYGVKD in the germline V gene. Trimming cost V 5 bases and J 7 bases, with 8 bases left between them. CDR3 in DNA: TGTGCCATCAGTTTACAGGGTGGCTACACCTTC. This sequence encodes CAISLQGGYTF.

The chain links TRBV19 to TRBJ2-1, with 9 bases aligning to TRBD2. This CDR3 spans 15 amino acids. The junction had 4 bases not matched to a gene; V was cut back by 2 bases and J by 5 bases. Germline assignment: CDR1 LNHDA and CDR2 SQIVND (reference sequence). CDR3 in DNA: TGTGCCAGTAGTATACGGCTAGCGGGAAACAATGAGCAGTTCTTC. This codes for CASSIRLAGNNEQFF.

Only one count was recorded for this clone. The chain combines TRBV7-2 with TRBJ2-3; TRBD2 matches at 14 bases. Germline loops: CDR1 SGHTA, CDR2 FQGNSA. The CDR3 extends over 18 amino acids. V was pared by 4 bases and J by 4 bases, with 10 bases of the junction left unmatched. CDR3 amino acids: CASSSWGLAGAFPDTQYF. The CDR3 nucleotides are TGTGCCAGCAGCTCCTGGGGACTAGCGGGAGCGTTCCCAGATACGCAGTATTTT.

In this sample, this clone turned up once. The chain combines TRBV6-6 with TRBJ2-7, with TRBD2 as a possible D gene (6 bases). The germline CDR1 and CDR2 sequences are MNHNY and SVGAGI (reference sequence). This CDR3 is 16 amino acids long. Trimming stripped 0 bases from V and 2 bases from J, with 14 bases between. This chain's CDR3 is CASSYSTLAQTYEQYF. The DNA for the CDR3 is TGTGCCAGCAGTTACTCGACCCTAGCGCAAACCTACGAGCAGTACTTC.